This TCR beta chain was profiled in a study of T cell repertoires in cytomegalovirus infection. The wider study: Public TCR beta signatures indicated both CMV infection and matching HLA type.

For this clonotype: No antigen is known for it.

Trimming at V came to 0 bases and at J to 1 base, leaving 4 bases not matched to a gene. Germline CDR1 reads MGHRA; CDR2 reads YSYEKL. The CDR3 consists of 17 residues. Findings and limits, study-wide: Based on cumulative public TCR beta family frequency, carriers of CMV plus the relevant HLA were identified. Dominant in the ex vivo response were TCR beta clonotypes restricted by HLA-C and specific for CMV.

TCRdb passed the reads through MiXCR, listing each CDR3 protein once. The sample lists 350,000 to 550,000 distinct CDR3 sequences, approximately 32% occurring once. This chain connects TRBV4-1 to TRBJ1-5; 9 positions agree with TRBD1. Sequenced sample: PBMCs. The sequence was collected from a human donor in good health (CMV status not recorded). Some clones in this sample may be carry-over from other donors' samples. CDR3 DNA: TGCGCCAGCAGCCAAGATCGGGGACAGGGAAGCAATCAGCCCCAGCATTTT. Its protein is CASSQDRGQGSNQPQHF.